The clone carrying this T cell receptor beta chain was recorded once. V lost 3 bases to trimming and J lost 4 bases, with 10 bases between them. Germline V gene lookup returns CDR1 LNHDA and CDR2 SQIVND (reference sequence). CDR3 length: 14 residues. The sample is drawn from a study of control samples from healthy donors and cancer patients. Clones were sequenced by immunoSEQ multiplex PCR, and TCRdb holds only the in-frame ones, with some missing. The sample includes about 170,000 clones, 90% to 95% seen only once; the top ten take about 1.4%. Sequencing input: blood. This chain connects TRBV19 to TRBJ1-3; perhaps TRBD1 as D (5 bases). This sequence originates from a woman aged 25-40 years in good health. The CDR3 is CASSMPGGGNTIYF. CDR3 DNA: TGTGCCAGTAGTATGCCCGGGGGAGGAAACACCATATATTTT.